The rows below give T cell receptor beta chains drawn from one sample of a study of blood T cells in healthy people across ages. TCRdb re-analysed the 5' RACE reads in MiXCR, keeping a single row per CDR3 protein. Of 1.5 million to 2 million distinct CDR3 sequences listed, about two fifths are singletons. The sequenced material came from blood. These receptors came from a human donor in good health. CDR3s include the opening cysteine and the closing phenylalanine or tryptophan. The order of the fields is J gene, V gene, D gene, clone size, CDR3 DNA, CDR3 protein. A D gene is named only where the DNA matches it firmly. Size values are once, few and many counts, or a class for expanded clones, and some rows have none.

>TRBJ2-7|TRBV4-1|TRBD2|few
TGCGCCAGCAGCCAGCCCCGGGAGGGGTACGAGCAGTACTTC
CASSQPREGYEQYF
>TRBJ2-5|TRBV15|TRBD2|few
TGTGCCACCAGCCCTAGGGGCGGGGGGGTAGAGACCCAGTACTTC
CATSPRGGGVETQYF
>TRBJ2-5|TRBV6-1|NA|NA
TGTGCCAGCAGTGACCATCACTCGGGGGTGTTCAAGGAAGAGACCCAGTACTTC
CASSDHHSGVFKEETQYF
>TRBJ2-1|TRBV29-1|NA|few
TGCAGCGTTGAAGTAGGTAATGGGGATGAGCAGTTCTTC
CSVEVGNGDEQFF
>TRBJ2-3|TRBV5-5|TRBD2|NA
TGTGCCAGCAGCTTCGGGGCTAGCGGGGCTCCAGATACGCAGTATTTT
CASSFGASGAPDTQYF
>TRBJ2-1|TRBV7-9|NA|NA
TGTGCCAGCAGCCCCATCGAGGGTGAGCAGTTCTTC
CASSPIEGEQFF
>TRBJ2-2|TRBV29-1|NA|NA
TGCAGCGTCGGACCGGGCCCTAGATCCGGGGAGCTGTTTTTT
CSVGPGPRSGELFF
>TRBJ1-4|TRBV5-5|NA|NA
TGTGCCAGCAGCTTCCTGACAGATCCTAATGAAAAACTGTTTTTT
CASSFLTDPNEKLFF
>TRBJ2-7|TRBV6-1|NA|NA
TGTGCCAGCAATTCCCAGTCCAGGGGATACGAGCAGTACTTC
CASNSQSRGYEQYF
>TRBJ1-2|TRBV11-3|NA|few
TGTGCCAGCAGCTCGGACGGCTACTATGGCTACACCTTC
CASSSDGYYGYTF
>TRBJ1-5|TRBV7-8|NA|NA
TGTGCCAGCGTCGAACGTTCTAGGGGGGCCCGTCAGCCCCAGCATTTT
CASVERSRGARQPQHF